These T cell receptor beta chains were read from a single sample in a study of blood T cells in healthy people across ages. TCRdb reanalysed the 5' RACE reads using MiXCR and keeps one entry per CDR3 protein. Counted here are about 570,000 distinct CDR3 sequences, 27% occurring once; the ten biggest clones make up roughly 20%. The material sequenced was blood. The receptors come from a woman between 65 and 79 years old in good health. CDR3s include the opening cysteine and the closing phenylalanine or tryptophan. The order of the fields is D gene, J gene, clone size, V gene, CDR3 DNA, CDR3 protein. The D gene is left open where the match is weak. Size is stated for part of the rows, as once, few or many counts, or as a class when the clone is expanded.

>NA|TRBJ2-4|NA|TRBV5-1
TGCGCCAGCAGCTTGGGGACAGCAATAGCCAAAAACATTCAGTACTTC
CASSLGTAIAKNIQYF
>NA|TRBJ2-7|NA|TRBV6-1
TGTGCCAGCAGTGAAGGTGCTAGCGTTATCTACGAGCAGTACTTC
CASSEGASVIYEQYF
>NA|TRBJ2-7|NA|TRBV29-1
TGCAGCGTTGGTTACAGAGGAGACGAGCAGTACTTC
CSVGYRGDEQYF
>TRBD2|TRBJ2-1|NA|TRBV15
TGTGCCACCAGCAGAGAGATTCGGACTAGCGGAGACTACAATGAGCAGTTCTTC
CATSREIRTSGDYNEQFF
>NA|TRBJ2-1|NA|TRBV7-8
TGTACCAACAGCTTAAATCGACGGGATGAGCAGTTCTTC
CTNSLNRRDEQFF
>TRBD2|TRBJ2-7|NA|TRBV4-2
TGTGCCAGCAGCCAAGATCCGCGGGGGGGGACGGAGCAGTACTTC
CASSQDPRGGTEQYF
>NA|TRBJ2-3|NA|TRBV7-2
TGTGCCAGCAGCTCTGGACTACCAGATACGCAGTATTTT
CASSSGLPDTQYF
>TRBD1|TRBJ1-6|few|TRBV7-2
TGTGCCAGCAGCTCGGGACAGGGGGCGTGGAGTTCACCCCTCCACTTT
CASSSGQGAWSSPLHF
>NA|TRBJ1-2|few|TRBV7-2
TGTGCCAGCAGCGACCAAGGGGACGTCTATGGCTACACCTTC
CASSDQGDVYGYTF
>TRBD2|TRBJ2-1|few|TRBV20-1
TGCAGTGCCAGAAACGGGGGGGCCTTGTCCAATGAGCAGTTCTTC
CSARNGGALSNEQFF
>TRBD1|TRBJ1-1|NA|TRBV10-3
TGTGCCATCAGTGAACCGGGACAGCCGAACACTGAAGCTTTCTTT
CAISEPGQPNTEAFF
>NA|TRBJ1-2|few|TRBV6-2/TRBV6-3
TGTGCCGCTACGGGACTCGACTATGGCTACACCTTC
CAATGLDYGYTF
>TRBD1|TRBJ1-1|many|TRBV29-1
TGCAGCGGTCACAGGGGTCTGAACACTGAAGCTTTCTTT
CSGHRGLNTEAFF
>TRBD1|TRBJ2-1|few|TRBV12-3/TRBV12-4
TGTGCCAGCAGTTTAAGGCCCTCAGGACAGGGTCGGGTTAGGTCCTACAATGAGCAGTTCTTC
CASSLRPSGQGRVRSYNEQFF
>NA|TRBJ2-3|few|TRBV6-6
TGTGCCAGCAGTTACTCGGGGCGGGACACAGATACGCAGTATTTT
CASSYSGRDTDTQYF
>NA|TRBJ2-3|few|TRBV29-1
TGCAGCGTCGAGAGGGGGACAGATACGCAGTATTTT
CSVERGTDTQYF
>TRBD2|TRBJ2-7|NA|TRBV2
TGCGCCAGCGCTAGCGGGGGGAGCTACGAGCAGTACTTC
CASASGGSYEQYF
>NA|TRBJ2-3|NA|TRBV25-1
TGTGCCAGCATGGGCGGGATCACAGATACGCAGTATTTT
CASMGGITDTQYF
>TRBD1|TRBJ2-4|few|TRBV29-1
TGCAGCGTTGAACTCAACCGGGGGACAGGCCTTCAGTACTTC
CSVELNRGTGLQYF
>TRBD1|TRBJ1-4|NA|TRBV5-1
TGCGCCAGCAGCTTGTGGCAGGGGGCAACTAATGAAAAACTGTTTTTT
CASSLWQGATNEKLFF
>NA|TRBJ2-1|NA|TRBV6-5
TGCGCCAGCAGTTACGGTCATGAGCAGTTCTTC
CASSYGHEQFF
>NA|TRBJ1-5|few|TRBV21-1
TGTGCCAGCAGCAAAGTAAGGGGTACCAATCAGCCCCAGCATTTT
CASSKVRGTNQPQHF
>NA|TRBJ1-6|few|TRBV4-3
TGCGCCAGCAGCCTAGAACAGGGTACGCATTCACCCCTCCACTTT
CASSLEQGTHSPLHF
>TRBD2|TRBJ2-7|few|TRBV20-1
TGCAGTGCTAGTAGGTTAGCGGGGGGATCCGAGCAGTACTTC
CSASRLAGGSEQYF
>NA|TRBJ2-4|many|TRBV7-2
TGTGCCAGCAGCTTAGGAAAACCAAACATTCAGTACTTC
CASSLGKPNIQYF
>NA|TRBJ1-2|NA|TRBV6-5
TGTGCCAGCAGTTACTCAGGGGTTTATGGCTACACCTTC
CASSYSGVYGYTF
>NA|TRBJ2-7|NA|TRBV6-5
TGTGCCAGCAGTTACTCGACGGGGCGGGCCTACGAGCAGTACTTC
CASSYSTGRAYEQYF
>TRBD1|TRBJ1-2|NA|TRBV6-5
TGTGCCAGCAGTTACTCCTCTACAGGGGGCTATGGCTACACCTTC
CASSYSSTGGYGYTF
>NA|TRBJ2-1|few|TRBV6-6
TGTGCCAGCAGTCCCAAACAGGGGGGGGCCTACAATGAGCAGTTCTTC
CASSPKQGGAYNEQFF
>NA|TRBJ2-1|NA|TRBV5-1
TGCGCCAGCAGCTTGGACGAGGGAAAGGGTTACAATGAGCAGTTCTTC
CASSLDEGKGYNEQFF
>TRBD2|TRBJ2-7|few|TRBV20-1
TGCAGTGCTAGGTCCCCACTAGCGGGGGGGCCTAGCGAGCAGTACTTC
CSARSPLAGGPSEQYF
>NA|TRBJ2-2|NA|TRBV4-2
TGTGCCAGCAGCCTCCAAGCCGGGGGCGGGAACACCGGGGAGCTGTTTTTT
CASSLQAGGGNTGELFF
>TRBD1|TRBJ2-4|NA|TRBV28
TGTGCCAGCAGCCCCTCCTCACAGGGGAACATTCGGTACTTC
CASSPSSQGNIRYF
>NA|TRBJ2-5|NA|TRBV20-1
TGCAGTGCGCTAGACACTTACCAAGAGACCCAGTACTTC
CSALDTYQETQYF
>NA|TRBJ2-3|few|TRBV20-1
TGCAGTGCCCCGAGGACTAGCACAGATACGCAGTATTTT
CSAPRTSTDTQYF
>NA|TRBJ1-3|NA|TRBV5-6
TGTGCCAGCACATGGGACCGACGCAGGGGAAACACCATATATTTT
CASTWDRRRGNTIYF
>NA|TRBJ2-1|NA|TRBV11-1
TGTGCCAGCAGGACGGACCGGGACGGAGCAACCTACAATGAGCAGTTCTTC
CASRTDRDGATYNEQFF
>NA|TRBJ2-5|many|TRBV12-3/TRBV12-4
TGTGCCAGCAGTTCGGGATTTGGAGGCGAGACCCAGTACTTC
CASSSGFGGETQYF
>TRBD2|TRBJ2-2|NA|TRBV27
TGTGCCAGCAGTTTAGTAGCGGGGGGATACACCGGGGAGCTGTTTTTT
CASSLVAGGYTGELFF
>NA|TRBJ2-1|few|TRBV7-2
TGTGCCAGCAGCTTAGGGGTGGGTAGGAATGAGCAGTTCTTC
CASSLGVGRNEQFF
>NA|TRBJ1-5|NA|TRBV18
TGTGCCAGCTCACCGGGGGGCAATCAGCCCCGGCATTTT
CASSPGGNQPRHF
>TRBD1|TRBJ1-4|NA|TRBV20-1
TGCAGTGCTAGACCGGGACAGGGTTATGAAAAACTGTTTTTT
CSARPGQGYEKLFF
>NA|TRBJ1-2|NA|TRBV4-1
TGCGCCAGCAGCCAAGATCTTAGGGGTGGAGGGAGTGGCTACACCTTC
CASSQDLRGGGSGYTF
>NA|TRBJ1-5|NA|TRBV6-2/TRBV6-3
TGTGCCAGCAGTTACCCCGGGAGGGGCGCGGATCAGCCCCAGCATTTT
CASSYPGRGADQPQHF
>NA|TRBJ2-4|few|TRBV21-1
TGTGCCAGCAGCAAAGTCGGGGCAGGACGGGGCCATGAGGTAAACATTCAGTACTTC
CASSKVGAGRGHEVNIQYF
>NA|TRBJ1-3|NA|TRBV27
TGTGCCAGCAGTTTCAGGGGCCCTGGAAACACCATATATTTT
CASSFRGPGNTIYF
>NA|TRBJ1-2|NA|TRBV9
TGTGCCAGCAGCGCTTCAGCAGGGTATGACTATGGCTACACCTTC
CASSASAGYDYGYTF
>TRBD1|TRBJ1-2|NA|TRBV20-1
TGCAGTGCTAGCAGACAGGGCTATGGCTACACCTTC
CSASRQGYGYTF
>NA|TRBJ2-1|NA|TRBV29-1
TGCAGCGTGGAACAGGGTTATGAGCAGTTCTTC
CSVEQGYEQFF
>NA|TRBJ1-4|NA|TRBV10-3
TGTGCCATCAGCCTGGGTAAAAATGAAAAACTGTTTTTT
CAISLGKNEKLFF
>NA|TRBJ1-2|NA|TRBV6-2/TRBV6-3
TGTGCCTCCGCTGAACTAGGCTATGGCTACACCTTC
CASAELGYGYTF
>NA|TRBJ1-1|NA|TRBV14
TGTGCCAGCAGCCAAGATTCTGGGGGGAACACTGAAGCTTTCTTT
CASSQDSGGNTEAFF
>NA|TRBJ1-5|few|TRBV27
TGTGCCAGCGGAATTTTGGCACAGGGCCGAAATCAGCCCCAGCATTTT
CASGILAQGRNQPQHF
>TRBD1|TRBJ1-1|few|TRBV20-1
TGCAGTGCCCCAACCGGGACAGTGAGTGCCACTGAAGCTTTCTTT
CSAPTGTVSATEAFF
>TRBD1|TRBJ1-2|few|TRBV5-1
TGCGCCAGCAGCTTGGCCGGGGGACAGGGTTACTATGGCTACACCTTC
CASSLAGGQGYYGYTF
>NA|TRBJ2-1|few|TRBV29-1
TGCAGCGTTGGTGACACTACATACAATGAGCAGTTCTTC
CSVGDTTYNEQFF